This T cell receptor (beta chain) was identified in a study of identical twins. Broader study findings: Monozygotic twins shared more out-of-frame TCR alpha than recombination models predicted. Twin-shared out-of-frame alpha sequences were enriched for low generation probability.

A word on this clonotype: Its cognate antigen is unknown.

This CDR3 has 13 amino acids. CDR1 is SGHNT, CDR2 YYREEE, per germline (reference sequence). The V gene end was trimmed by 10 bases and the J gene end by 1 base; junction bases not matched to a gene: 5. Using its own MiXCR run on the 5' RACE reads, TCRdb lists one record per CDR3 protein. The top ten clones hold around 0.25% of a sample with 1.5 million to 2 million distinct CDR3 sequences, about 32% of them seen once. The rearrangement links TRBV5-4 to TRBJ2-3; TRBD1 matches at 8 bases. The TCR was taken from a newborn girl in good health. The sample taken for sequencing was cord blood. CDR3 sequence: CAYGQGGTDTQYF. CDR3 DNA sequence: TGTGCCTACGGACAGGGAGGCACAGATACGCAGTATTTT.